The 21 T cell receptor beta chains in this list originate from one sample, sequenced in a study of identical twins. TCRdb reanalysed the 5' RACE reads using MiXCR and keeps one entry per CDR3 protein. The sample carries some 1,600,000 distinct CDR3 sequences, roughly a third recorded once. The specimen sequenced was cord blood. These receptors were obtained from a newborn girl in good health.

This chain connects TRBV3-1 to TRBJ1-1; D may be TRBD1 (5 bases). Trimming shortened V by 3 bases and J by 5 bases, and 13 bases separated the two germline ends. CDR3 length equals 14 residues. Per the germline V gene, CDR1 is LGHDT and CDR2 is YNNKEL (reference sequence). The CDR3 protein is CASSHQGEGTEAFF. The CDR3 DNA reads as TGTGCCAGCAGCCACCAAGGGGAGGGTACTGAAGCTTTCTTT. The whole variable domain, remainder taken from reference TRBV3-1 and TRBJ1-1, is DTAVSQTPKYLVTQMGNDKSIKCEQNLGHDTMYWYKQDSKKFLKIMFSYNNKELIINETVPNRFSPKSPDKAHLNLHINSLELGDSAVYFCASSHQGEGTEAFFGQGTRLTVV.

V usage is TRBV16 and J usage is TRBJ2-7; 8 bases line up with TRBD2. Germline assignment: CDR1 KGHSY and CDR2 FQNENV. The CDR3 totals 16 residues. The trim removed 1 base at V and 0 bases at J, leaving 5 bases unmatched. The CDR3 DNA reads TGTGCCAGCAGCCAATTAGCGGGATCAAGCTCCTACGAGCAGTACTTC. Its translation: CASSQLAGSSSYEQYF.

In regard to this clonotype: Relative to the germline gene, one junction end is altered; a read error may explain this. J is TRBJ2-1 and V is TRBV28; possibly TRBD2 for D (5 bases). The better agreement between TRBJ2-7 and the DNA end casts doubt on the J call. The CDR3 extends over 13 amino acids. From germline, CDR1 is MDHEN and CDR2 SYDVKM. The DNA of the CDR3 is TGTGCCAGCTGTTTAGCGCCTAAATACGAGCAGTACTTC. Protein sequence: CASCLAPKYEQYF.

This clonotype was counted once. This chain connects TRBV21-1 to TRBJ2-1; the table's D call, TRBD2, was not checked against the DNA. TRBV21-1 is recorded as a pseudogene. The CDR3 covers 16 residues. CDR3 bases: TGTGCCAGCAGCAAACTAGCGGGAGACACCTACAATGAGCAGTTCTTC. Protein product: CASSKLAGDTYNEQFF.

Concerning this clonotype itself: It may be a read error: a sequence one base away is much more abundant. The chain has TRBV29-1 and TRBJ2-5, with TRBD2 matching 9 bases. The tail of the sequence fits TRBJ2-7 better, so the J call may be wrong. The CDR3 contains 13 residues. Looked up from germline, CDR1 is SQVTM and CDR2 is ANQGSEA. The CDR3 is CSAGREGLYEQYF. The CDR3 region has the DNA TGCAGCGCTGGGCGGGAGGGTCTATACGAGCAGTACTTC.

The sample holds many counts of this clonotype. The rearrangement links TRBV28 to TRBJ2-5, with 7 bases aligning to TRBD1. The CDR3 totals 15 residues. The V gene end was trimmed by 5 bases and the J gene end by 0 bases; junction bases not matched to a gene: 6. Germline V gene sequence: CDR1 MDHEN, CDR2 SYDVKM. CDR3 DNA sequence: TGTGCCAGCAGTCGACAGACAGGGTACCAAGAGACCCAGTACTTC. This encodes CASSRQTGYQETQYF.

This clonotype was found a few times. The rearrangement uses TRBV6-5 and TRBJ1-2; a weak D match, TRBD1 (5 bases). The V and J ends lost 6 bases and 4 bases respectively, with 15 bases between them. CDR3 length: 14 amino acids. CDR1 MNHEY and CDR2 SVGAGI come from the germline V gene. The CDR3 nucleotides are TGTGCCAGCAGGGCCCCGGGGCCAAGCTATGGCTACACCTTC. It encodes CASRAPGPSYGYTF.

CDR3 nucleotide sequence: TGCGCCAGCAGCCAAGATCTTGGGTCCGCCCATGAGCAGTTCTTC. As protein: CASSQDLGSAHEQFF. The genes are TRBV4-1 and TRBJ2-1; the D is unclear. The V and J ends lost 0 bases and 8 bases respectively, with 14 bases between them. The germline V gene encodes CDR1 MGHRA and CDR2 YSYEKL. The CDR3 is 15 amino acids.

This rearrangement joins TRBV7-2 to TRBJ1-1, with D possibly TRBD1 on 6 matching bases. The V gene lost 1 base and the J gene lost 6 bases, with 15 bases spanning the gap. The germline gives CDR1 SGHTA, CDR2 FQGNSA. The CDR3 contains 15 residues. CDR3 residues: CASSLVQGFSAEAFF. Written as DNA, the CDR3 is TGTGCCAGCAGCTTAGTACAGGGCTTTTCCGCTGAAGCTTTCTTT.

Only a few counts were recorded for this clonotype. V gene TRBV6-5 combines with J gene TRBJ2-7; tentative D call: TRBD2 (5 bases). From germline, CDR1 is MNHEY and CDR2 SVGAGI. The CDR3 spans 15 residues. Between the trimmed V and J ends, which lost 5 bases and 2 bases, there was a span of 16 bases. The CDR3 is CASSIPGNGPYEQYF. Written as DNA, the CDR3 is TGTGCCAGCAGTATACCGGGGAACGGTCCCTACGAGCAGTACTTC.

This chain links TRBV12-3 or TRBV12-4 with TRBJ2-1, with unresolved D. CDR3 size: 11 residues. Trimming removed 6 bases at V and 8 bases at J, with 8 bases between. Here the CDR3 DNA reads TGTGCCAGCAGCCCTCAACATGAGCAGTTCTTC. This codes for CASSPQHEQFF.

Written as DNA, the CDR3 is TGTGCCAGCTCACCAATGGGAACAGCCCCCTACGAGCAGTACTTC. Protein sequence: CASSPMGTAPYEQYF. The rearrangement uses TRBV18 and TRBJ2-7; D uncertain. The germline V gene encodes CDR1 KGHSH and CDR2 LQKENI. With 2 bases removed from V and 2 bases from J, the gap between germline ends came to 13 bases. The CDR3 totals 15 residues.

V and J are TRBV9 and TRBJ2-7; D not resolved. The end of the DNA aligns better with TRBJ2-5, so the J call may be wrong. The germline CDR1 and CDR2 sequences are SGDLS and YYNGEE. The CDR3 is made up of 15 amino acids. CDR3 bases: TGTGCCAGCAGCGTAGGGTCGGGTGGTGGAGAGACCCAGTACTTC. Amino acid sequence: CASSVGSGGGETQYF.

The V call is TRBV5-1, the J call TRBJ1-6, with 9 bases lining up with TRBD1. Germline CDR1 reads SGHRS; CDR2 reads YFSETQ. J lost 6 bases, V lost 2 bases, and 9 bases had no gene match. This CDR3 has 17 residues. This chain's CDR3 is CASSFLGGTGFNSPLHF. In nucleotides, the CDR3 is TGCGCCAGCAGCTTTCTTGGCGGGACAGGGTTTAATTCACCCCTCCACTTT. Filled out from reference TRBV5-1 and TRBJ1-6, the complete variable domain reads KAGVTQTPRYLIKTRGQQVTLSCSPISGHRSVSWYQQTPGQGLQFLFEYFSETQRNKGNFPGRFSGRQFSNSRSEMNVSTLELGDSALYLCASSFLGGTGFNSPLHFGNGTRLTVT.

This clonotype has just one count. J is TRBJ2-1 and V is TRBV28; TRBD1 agrees at 9 bases. TRBJ2-7 matches the DNA end more closely, so the J call is doubtful. The CDR3 sequence is 14 residues long. Germline V gives CDR1 MDHEN, CDR2 SYDVKM. The CDR3 reads CASRQGEEGYEQYF. The CDR3, as DNA: TGTGCCAGCCGACAGGGGGAAGAAGGCTACGAGCAGTACTTC.

The chain is built from TRBV9 and TRBJ2-1, with D unclear. The assigned J gene may be wrong: the sequence end matches TRBJ2-7 better. Germline loops: CDR1 SGDLS, CDR2 YYNGEE. There are 15 residues in the CDR3. The CDR3 bases are TGTGCCAGCAGCACAGACTCGCTCTCCTACAATGAGCAGTACTTC. Amino acids: CASSTDSLSYNEQYF.

The genes are TRBV4-2 and TRBJ2-3; TRBD2 matches at 11 bases. V shed 2 bases, J shed 4 bases, and the junction held 8 bases outside the gene matches. The CDR3 has 17 amino acids. Germline V gene sequence: CDR1 LGHNA, CDR2 YNFKEQ. CDR3 DNA sequence: TGTGCCAGCAGCCAACAAGTAGCGGGGGGGCCCCCAGATACGCAGTATTTT. The encoded protein is CASSQQVAGGPPDTQYF.

The rearrangement links TRBV10-2 to TRBJ2-2; D unclear. CDR1 is WSHSY and CDR2 is SAAADI in the germline V gene. The CDR3 covers 14 residues. The V end lost 6 bases, the J end lost 1 base, and 9 bases lay between the germline ends. CDR3 region: CASRKLENTGELFF. In DNA form, the CDR3 reads TGCGCCAGCAGGAAGCTTGAGAACACCGGGGAGCTGTTTTTT.

The sample holds many counts of this clonotype. This chain connects TRBV7-9 to TRBJ2-7, with TRBD2 as a possible D gene (6 bases). Trimming removed 5 bases from V and 0 bases from J, with 11 bases in between. This CDR3 contains 14 residues. CDR1 and CDR2 (germline): SEHNR, FQNEAQ (reference sequence). CDR3 residues: CASSVSGNSYEQYF. The CDR3 DNA sequence: TGTGCCAGCAGCGTTAGCGGAAACTCCTACGAGCAGTACTTC.

The chain is built from TRBV29-1 and TRBJ2-3, with 8 bases that match TRBD1. Losses at the gene ends were 3 bases for V and 2 bases for J; bases not matched to a gene: 7. The germline CDR1 and CDR2 sequences are SQVTM and ANQGSEA. CDR3 size: 15 residues. CDR3 in amino acids: CSVERRGPSTDTQYF. In DNA, the CDR3 is TGCAGCGTTGAGCGCAGGGGGCCTTCCACAGATACGCAGTATTTT.

The chain has TRBV28 and TRBJ1-6; D call uncertain. V gave up 6 bases and J gave up 18 bases, with 27 bases separating them. The germline V gene has CDR1 MDHEN and CDR2 SYDVKM. The CDR3 loop spans 15 amino acids. CDR3 sequence reads: CASRLGNKTLFTPHF. CDR3 nucleotides: TGTGCCAGCAGATTGGGGAATAAGACCCTCTTCACCCCCCACTTT.